This passage covers 29 T cell receptor beta chains from one sample sequenced in a study of cytomegalovirus exposure and HLA in healthy donors. The study ran its PCR with 60 Vbeta and 13 Jbeta primers. Clones were read by immunoSEQ multiplex PCR, and TCRdb kept only the in-frame ones, dropping some. The sample includes 150,000 to 200,000 clones, around three quarters of them seen just once. Sample: PBMCs. These receptor sequences come from a woman aged 25 to 45 in good health and CMV-seropositive.

This rearrangement joins TRBV10-2 to TRBJ2-7; tentative D call: TRBD2 (5 bases). The V and J ends lost 3 bases and 7 bases respectively, with 16 bases between them. This CDR3 region has 14 residues. Germline V CDR1 and CDR2: WSHSY, SAAADI. Here the CDR3 reads CASSDWGDRKEQYF. Here the CDR3 DNA reads TGCGCCAGCAGTGATTGGGGAGACCGAAAGGAGCAGTACTTC.

The V gene is TRBV5-4, the J gene TRBJ2-2, with 7 bases fitting TRBD1. The CDR3 is 15 residues long. In germline, CDR1 is SGHNT, CDR2 YYREEE (reference sequence). V trimming: 4 bases; J trimming: 7 bases; junction bases outside the gene matches: 10. The CDR3 DNA sequence: TGTGCCAGCAGCCCCAGACAGGGTCGGGTCGGGGAGCTGTTTTTT. Amino acids: CASSPRQGRVGELFF.

This sequence joins TRBV7-9 and TRBJ1-3, with 7 bases matching TRBD1. Germline V gene sequence: CDR1 SEHNR, CDR2 FQNEAQ (reference sequence). Trimming removed 4 bases from V and 8 bases from J; junction bases left unmatched: 11. The CDR3 is 15 amino acids. CDR3 in amino acids: CASSYKDREDHTIYF. CDR3 DNA sequence: TGTGCCAGCAGCTATAAAGACAGGGAGGATCACACCATATATTTT. Full variable domain (outside the CDR3, taken from reference TRBV7-9 and TRBJ1-3): DTGVSQNPRHKITKRGQNVTFRCDPISEHNRLYWYRQTLGQGPEFLTYFQNEAQLEKSRLLSDRFSAERPKGSFSTLEIQRTEQGDSAMYLCASSYKDREDHTIYFGEGSWLTVV.

This clone occurred once. This rearrangement joins TRBV5-1 to TRBJ1-4; D unresolved. V lost 5 bases, J lost 2 bases, and 13 bases lay in between. Germline V gives CDR1 SGHRS, CDR2 YFSETQ. The CDR3 length is 15 residues. The CDR3: CASSSPESTNEKLFF. As DNA, the CDR3 is TGCGCCAGCAGTTCCCCGGAGTCCACTAATGAAAAACTGTTTTTT. Full variable domain (missing parts from reference TRBV5-1 and TRBJ1-4): KAGVTQTPRYLIKTRGQQVTLSCSPISGHRSVSWYQQTPGQGLQFLFEYFSETQRNKGNFPGRFSGRQFSNSRSEMNVSTLELGDSALYLCASSSPESTNEKLFFGSGTQLSVL.

The rearrangement joins TRBV7-7 to TRBJ1-1; 10 positions agree with TRBD1. The germline CDR1 and CDR2 sequences are SSHAT and FNYEAQ (reference sequence). The V and J ends lost 5 bases and 5 bases, in that order; junction bases with no gene match: 2. The CDR3 totals 13 residues. The CDR3 nucleotides are TGTGCCAGCAGCCGGGACAGGGGAACTGAAGCTTTCTTT. Amino acids: CASSRDRGTEAFF.

V gene TRBV7-9 combines with J gene TRBJ2-7; 7 nucleotides match TRBD2. Germline V lookup: CDR1 SEHNR, CDR2 FQNEAQ (reference sequence). V lost 5 bases, J lost 3 bases, and 4 bases stayed unmatched. This CDR3 has 13 amino acids. The DNA of the CDR3 is TGTGCCAGCAGCCAGGGAGGGATCTACGAGCAGTACTTC. It translates to CASSQGGIYEQYF.

Details on this clone: The junction does not match germline at one end; this may be a read error. V gene TRBV25-1 combines with J gene TRBJ2-1; the D gene is possibly TRBD1 (6 bases). The CDR3 has 18 amino acids. From germline, CDR1 is MGHDK and CDR2 SYGVNS. CDR3 DNA: TGTGCCAGCAGTGAACGGGTCAGGGGTCAGGGAAAGGGACCGGCTCAAGTCTTC. Protein: CASSERVRGQGKGPAQVF.

V gene TRBV5-1 combines with J gene TRBJ1-1, with a possible D match to TRBD1 (6 bases). The CDR3 is 16 amino acids. The V gene's germline CDR1 is SGHRS and CDR2 YFSETQ. Trimming cost V 2 bases and J 4 bases, with 18 bases left between them. The CDR3 nucleotides read TGCGCCAGCAGCTTACGAGTTCCAGGGGCGGGCACTGAAGCTTTCTTT. It encodes CASSLRVPGAGTEAFF.

The chain joins TRBV5-4 to TRBJ2-5; 8 bases match TRBD1. Trimming took 5 bases from V and 5 from J; bases not matched to a gene: 11. Germline V gene sequence: CDR1 SGHNT, CDR2 YYREEE (reference sequence). The CDR3 contains 15 residues. CDR3 region: CASSSDRDVLETQYF. CDR3 DNA: TGTGCCAGCAGTTCGGACAGGGACGTATTGGAGACCCAGTACTTC.

V gene TRBV27 combines with J gene TRBJ2-5; 7 positions match TRBD2. The CDR3 is 17 residues long. The V segment lost 4 bases and the J segment 5 bases; nucleotides outside the gene matches: 16. Germline V gene data show CDR1 as MNHEY and CDR2 as SMNVEV (reference sequence). The CDR3 nucleotides are TGTGCCAGCAGTTCGGGGGGACTACCCTCGGTAGGGGAGACCCAGTACTTC. This encodes CASSSGGLPSVGETQYF.

This chain uses TRBV29-1 with TRBJ1-2; 8 nucleotides match TRBD1. CDR1 and CDR2 (germline): SQVTM, ANQGSEA. The CDR3 sequence is 16 residues long. V trimming: 3 bases; J trimming: 4 bases; junction bases outside the gene matches: 13. The CDR3 DNA follows: TGCAGCGTTGATGACAGGGGACGCCGAGCTAGCTATGGCTACACCTTC. Amino acids: CSVDDRGRRASYGYTF.

This clone was recorded a few times. The DNA for the CDR3 is TGTGCCAGCAGTCTCGGACAGGGGGGTACTGAAGCTTTCTTT. Translating it yields CASSLGQGGTEAFF. The chain joins TRBV6-1 to TRBJ1-1; 10 positions match TRBD1. The CDR3 is 14 residues long. In germline, CDR1 is MNHNS, CDR2 SASEGT. The J segment lost 5 bases and the V segment lost 5 bases, leaving 5 bases of the junction unmatched.

This rearrangement joins TRBV29-1 to TRBJ2-7; no firm D call. The V end lost 2 bases, the J end lost 2 bases, and 7 bases lay between the germline ends. CDR3 length equals 12 residues. CDR1 SQVTM and CDR2 ANQGSEA come from the germline V gene. The chain's CDR3 is CSVEFQTYEQYF. CDR3 bases: TGCAGCGTTGAATTTCAGACCTACGAGCAGTACTTC.

This clone was counted many times. The V gene is TRBV5-6, the J gene TRBJ2-7; 12 nucleotides match TRBD2. The CDR3 totals 17 residues. Germline-derived CDR1 and CDR2 are SGHDT and YYEEEE. Germline trimming cut 3 bases from V and 4 bases from J; bases unmatched to any gene: 11. The CDR3 nucleotides read TGTGCCAGCAGCTCCCTACTAGCGGGGGGTTTCGGATACGAGCAGTACTTC. Amino acid sequence: CASSSLLAGGFGYEQYF.

The V and J genes are TRBV4-3 and TRBJ2-3, with D possibly being TRBD2 (6 bases). This CDR3 is built from 15 residues. The V end was cut by 0 bases, the J end by 6 bases, with 13 bases between. The germline gives CDR1 LGHNA, CDR2 YSLEER. CDR3 residues: CASSQDGGKADTQYF. CDR3 nucleotide sequence: TGCGCCAGCAGCCAAGATGGCGGGAAGGCTGATACGCAGTATTTT.

The chain recombines TRBV7-9 with TRBJ1-4, with 10 bases that match TRBD1. Germline V gene lookup returns CDR1 SEHNR and CDR2 FQNEAQ (reference sequence). CDR3 size: 14 residues. With 5 bases clipped from V and 8 bases from J, the junction kept 5 bases outside the gene matches. The CDR3 sequence is CASSPGTGEEKLFF. Here the CDR3 DNA reads TGTGCCAGCAGCCCGGGGACAGGGGAAGAAAAACTGTTTTTT.

This rearrangement joins TRBV7-2 to TRBJ1-4; tentatively, D is TRBD1 (6 bases). The CDR3 spans 17 residues. The V gene's germline CDR1 is SGHTA and CDR2 FQGNSA. The V end was cut by 1 base, the J end by 5 bases, with 17 bases between. This CDR3 is CASSLDFFRTANEKLFF. The CDR3 DNA follows: TGTGCCAGCAGCTTAGACTTTTTTCGGACAGCGAATGAAAAACTGTTTTTT.

CDR3 loop: CASSLGPDNSPLHF. Written as DNA, the CDR3 is TGTGCCAGCAGCTTGGGGCCAGATAATTCACCCCTCCACTTT. The chain has TRBV5-4 and TRBJ1-6; D is undetermined. This CDR3 is 14 amino acids long. Germline CDR1 and CDR2: SGHNT and YYREEE (reference sequence). Trimming took 0 bases from V and 5 from J, leaving 6 bases between them.

CDR3 sequence reads: CASSLGPYNTGNYGYTF. As DNA, the CDR3 is TGTGCCAGCAGCTTAGGCCCCTATAATACAGGGAACTATGGCTACACCTTC. The chain links TRBV11-2 to TRBJ1-2; D is perhaps TRBD1 (6 bases). Germline V gene lookup returns CDR1 SGHAT and CDR2 FQNNGV. With 1 base removed from V and 2 bases from J, the gap between germline ends came to 17 bases. The CDR3 extends over 17 amino acids.

The gene calls are TRBV7-2 and TRBJ2-3, with TRBD2 identical over 7 bases. Germline V lookup: CDR1 SGHTA, CDR2 FQGNSA. The CDR3 length is 14 residues. Germline trimming cut 4 bases from V and 5 bases from J; bases unmatched to any gene: 6. CDR3 bases: TGTGCCAGCAGCTCACGACTAGCCGGAGATACGCAGTATTTT. This codes for CASSSRLAGDTQYF.

This clone has a single count. The rearrangement joins TRBV19 to TRBJ2-3; D ambiguous. V gave up 3 bases and J gave up 0 bases, with 10 bases separating them. The CDR3 is 15 amino acids. The germline V gene encodes CDR1 LNHDA and CDR2 SQIVND (reference sequence). The CDR3 DNA sequence: TGTGCCAGTAGTATGCTAGGCTCAAGCACAGATACGCAGTATTTT. This sequence encodes CASSMLGSSTDTQYF.

The chain employs TRBV7-9 and TRBJ2-3; possible D gene TRBD2, 6 bases. The CDR3 is 15 amino acids. CDR1 is SEHNR, CDR2 FQNEAQ, per germline (reference sequence). Trimming shortened V by 6 bases and J by 0 bases, and 13 bases separated the two germline ends. For the CDR3, the DNA is TGTGCCAGCAGTCCGGGACTCCCTAGCACAGATACGCAGTATTTT. The encoded protein is CASSPGLPSTDTQYF.

In its sample, this clone was seen a few times. The CDR3 sequence is CASSKTGILNTEAFF. DNA for the CDR3: TGTGCCAGCAGCAAAACAGGAATCCTGAACACTGAAGCTTTCTTT. J is TRBJ1-1 and V is TRBV2; D is possibly TRBD1 (5 bases). The CDR3 totals 15 residues. With 6 bases removed from V and 0 bases from J, the gap between germline ends came to 14 bases. CDR1 is SNHLY, CDR2 FYNNEI, per germline.

The chain joins TRBV19 to TRBJ2-5; 9 bases fit TRBD1. CDR1 is LNHDA and CDR2 is SQIVND in the germline V gene (reference sequence). After removal of 6 bases from V and 4 bases from J, the junction contained 9 bases not matched to a gene. The CDR3 length is 15 residues. CDR3 region: CASRSTGGIGETQYF. The CDR3, as DNA: TGTGCCAGTAGGAGCACAGGGGGCATCGGAGAGACCCAGTACTTC.

The chain recombines TRBV9 with TRBJ2-5; a possible D gene is TRBD1 (6 bases). V gave up 6 bases and J gave up 5 bases, with 20 bases separating them. This CDR3 spans 15 amino acids. The V gene's germline CDR1 is SGDLS and CDR2 YYNGEE. CDR3 coding DNA: TGTGCCAGCACCGAGGGTTTGGGGGCCGGGGAGACCCAGTACTTC. Translated: CASTEGLGAGETQYF.

The chain recombines TRBV28 with TRBJ1-1; TRBD1 might be the D (6 bases). V shed 6 bases and J shed 4 bases, with 15 bases lying between them. CDR3 length: 14 amino acids. CDR1 and CDR2 (germline): MDHEN, SYDVKM. The CDR3 DNA follows: TGTGCCAGCAGCCCCGGGACATCTCGCACTGAAGCTTTCTTT. Amino acid sequence: CASSPGTSRTEAFF.

V usage is TRBV7-9 and J usage is TRBJ1-4, with D tentatively TRBD1 (6 bases). V was trimmed by 5 bases and J by 6 bases, leaving 28 bases between them. This CDR3 has 19 residues. Germline V gives CDR1 SEHNR, CDR2 FQNEAQ (reference sequence). The CDR3 spells CASSPHLGAGPLGDEKLFF. CDR3 bases: TGTGCCAGCAGCCCCCATTTGGGGGCGGGTCCTTTGGGTGATGAAAAACTGTTTTTT.

The chain uses TRBV6-5 and TRBJ2-5, with 7 bases aligning to TRBD1. Per the germline V gene, CDR1 is MNHEY and CDR2 is SVGAGI. J was trimmed by 11 bases and V by 6 bases; bases with no gene match: 12. CDR3 length equals 13 residues. CDR3 in amino acids: CASRDRTLWEQYF. Here the CDR3 DNA reads TGTGCCAGCAGGGACAGGACACTCTGGGAGCAGTACTTC.

V and J are TRBV27 and TRBJ1-1; 8 bases are shared with TRBD1. J lost 9 bases, V lost 6 bases, and 6 bases had no gene match. The CDR3 has 12 amino acids. The germline gives CDR1 MNHEY, CDR2 SMNVEV (reference sequence). In DNA form, the CDR3 reads TGTGCCAGCAGGATTACAGGGGGAAAAGCTTTCTTT. Protein product: CASRITGGKAFF.